This section outlines one T cell receptor (beta chain) sequence together with its context. As handled by the study authors: Estimates of nucleated cell counts were drawn from the amplification of reference gene primers. The repertoire was sequenced with immunoSEQ multiplex PCR; TCRdb's copy has only in-frame clones and lacks some. V, J and clone size reflect that table, while D and trimming were determined from the DNA. This table holds about 88,000 clones, about 90% found once. This specimen belongs to a study of blood T cell repertoires in COVID-19. The sample comprised peripheral blood. The sequence was obtained from a male donor with acute or convalescent COVID-19.

Here the CDR3 reads CASRGQANYSNQPQHF. CDR3 bases: TGTGCCAGCAGGGGACAGGCCAATTATAGCAATCAGCCCCAGCATTTT. The J gene is TRBJ1-5, the V gene TRBV9; 8 bases match TRBD1. This CDR3 is built from 16 residues. CDR1 and CDR2 (germline): SGDLS, YYNGEE. V shed 5 bases and J 0 bases; nucleotides not matched to a gene: 7.